This T cell receptor (beta chain) was observed in a study of OX40 agonist ivuxolimab in advanced cancers. Study information: Patients received the agonistic anti-OX40 (CD134) antibody ivuxolimab.

Libraries were prepared by immunoSEQ multiplex PCR; TCRdb keeps only in-frame clonotypes and omits some of them. There are around 94,000 clones in the sample; 87% occur only once, and 0.31% lies in the top ten. On this clone: Its target is unknown.

Collection of blood occurred at baseline, at cycle 4 day 1, and at cycle 7 day 1. Study conclusions and caveats: CD8+ T cells showed, on average, more clonal expansion than CD4+ cells.

This TCR came from an adult with an advanced solid tumor such as melanoma, head and neck, liver or kidney cancer. The sample was CD4+ or CD8+ T cells sorted from blood, taken in a trial of the OX40 agonist ivuxolimab.

Written as DNA, the CDR3 is TGTGCTAGTGGTTTGGTCGCTGGTAGTGGAAACACCATATATTTT. The encoded protein is CASGLVAGSGNTIYF. The chain has TRBV12-5 and TRBJ1-3, with D uncertain. The germline V gene encodes CDR1 LGHNT and CDR2 FRNRAP. The CDR3 covers 15 residues. V was shortened by 0 bases and J by 3 bases, with 9 bases between the two germline ends.